This TCR beta chain was profiled in a study of cytomegalovirus exposure and HLA in healthy donors. Background on the study: Earlier, 150 million to 200 million T cells were analyzed, and more than 100 million unique TCR beta sequences were found among them.

Both 60 Vbeta primers and 13 Jbeta primers went into the PCR. Assay: immunoSEQ multiplex PCR; the TCRdb copy retains only in-frame clones and omits some. The sample has around 160,000 clones, around 83% seen once; the top ten hold 3.5% to 5%. V shed 7 bases and J shed 5 bases, with 18 bases lying between them. CDR3 length: 14 amino acids. CDR1 SNHLY and CDR2 FYNNEI come from the germline V gene. J is TRBJ2-7 and V is TRBV2, with D maybe TRBD2 (6 bases). The sequenced material came from PBMCs. The TCR sequence derives from a man in his forties or fifties in good health and CMV-seropositive. Here the CDR3 DNA reads TGTGCCAGCATCGTGGGACTGGCGAGGGACGAGCAGTACTTC. Translation: CASIVGLARDEQYF.